These 20 T cell receptor beta chains were all obtained from the same sample, sequenced in a study of blood T cell repertoires in COVID-19. Assay used: immunoSEQ multiplex PCR; TCRdb lists only in-frame clones, some missing. The top ten clones hold less than 2.5% of a sample with fewer than 70,000 clones, 88% of them seen once. The sample taken for sequencing was peripheral blood. All receptors derive from a human donor in a cohort sampled during active COVID-19.

The chain carries TRBV11-2 and TRBJ2-3, with unresolved D. The CDR3 is made up of 14 amino acids. V dropped 4 bases and J dropped 0 bases, with 8 bases sitting between them. Germline loops: CDR1 SGHAT, CDR2 FQNNGV. CDR3 loop: CASSSYRSTDTQYF. The CDR3 coding sequence is TGTGCCAGCAGCTCCTATCGAAGCACAGATACGCAGTATTTT.

In its sample, this clone was seen once. For the CDR3, the DNA is TGTGCCAGCAGCTTACCCGACAGGGTTGGCTACACCTTC. Translated: CASSLPDRVGYTF. This chain uses TRBV7-8 with TRBJ1-2; 7 bases match TRBD1. After removal of 2 bases from V and 7 bases from J, the junction contained 4 bases not matched to a gene. Germline V gives CDR1 SGHVS, CDR2 FQNEAQ. The CDR3 contains 13 residues.

This clone was seen a few times. This chain uses TRBV4-1 with TRBJ1-1, with 7 bases fitting TRBD1. The CDR3 has 14 residues. V was clipped by 4 bases and J by 8 bases; unmatched bases: 10. Germline-derived CDR1 and CDR2 are MGHRA and YSYEKL. The CDR3 nucleotides are TGCGCCAGCAGCCGGGGGACAGCGGATTCAGAAGCTTTCTTT. Protein product: CASSRGTADSEAFF.

The chain has TRBV4-3 and TRBJ2-7; D call uncertain. The CDR3 spans 13 residues. V was cut by 0 bases and J by 5 bases, with 8 bases left in between. The germline gives CDR1 LGHNA, CDR2 YSLEER. In nucleotides, the CDR3 is TGCGCCAGCAGCCAAGACCGAGGCCACGAGCAGTACTTC. It specifies CASSQDRGHEQYF.

The CDR3 DNA is TGTGCCAGCAGTGAGCGACGGAGCCTTGAAGAGACCCAGTACTTC. Protein product: CASSERRSLEETQYF. The V call is TRBV2, the J call TRBJ2-5, with D unclear. Trimming left V 3 bases short and J 3 bases short, with 14 bases between. Germline V gives CDR1 SNHLY, CDR2 FYNNEI. This CDR3 is 15 amino acids long.

As DNA, the CDR3 is TGTGCCAGCAGCGTCGGGACAGTGAGTGAAAAACTGTTTTTT. Translating it yields CASSVGTVSEKLFF. The chain uses TRBV11-2 and TRBJ1-4; TRBD1 aligns across 7 bases. This CDR3 has 14 amino acids. CDR1 and CDR2 (germline): SGHAT, FQNNGV. Germline trimming cut 5 bases from V and 7 bases from J; bases unmatched to any gene: 7.

The V call is TRBV19, the J call TRBJ2-3, with D possibly TRBD1 on 5 matching bases. There are 14 residues in the CDR3. Germline V gene sequence: CDR1 LNHDA, CDR2 SQIVND (reference sequence). Trimming took 7 bases from V and 2 from J, leaving 13 bases between them. The CDR3 DNA is TGTGCCAGTACTCCGGACATTTCCACAGATACGCAGTATTTT. Amino acid sequence: CASTPDISTDTQYF.

This sequence joins TRBV3-1 (or the pseudogene TRBV3-2) and TRBJ2-7; the match to TRBD1 covers 9 bases. This CDR3 is built from 17 residues. Trimming at V came to 1 base and at J to 2 bases, leaving 9 bases not matched to a gene. The V gene's germline CDR1 is LGHDT and CDR2 YNNKEL (reference sequence). The CDR3 region is CASSQGGAGTGTYEQYF. CDR3 coding DNA: TGTGCCAGCAGCCAAGGGGGTGCGGGGACAGGGACCTACGAGCAGTACTTC.

This chain links TRBV27 with TRBJ1-1; D gene unclear. V lost 7 bases to trimming and J lost 0 bases, with 9 bases between them. CDR3 size: 13 residues. In germline, CDR1 is MNHEY, CDR2 SMNVEV (reference sequence). The CDR3 coding sequence is TGTGCCAGCACTGGGCAGCTGAACACTGAAGCTTTCTTT. Protein sequence: CASTGQLNTEAFF.

The chain recombines TRBV5-4 with TRBJ1-2; 8 positions match TRBD1. V gave up 1 base and J gave up 7 bases; unmatched junction bases: 6. The CDR3 contains 14 residues. Germline CDR1 reads SGHNT; CDR2 reads YYREEE (reference sequence). This chain's CDR3 is CASSLQETGVGYTF. The CDR3 DNA reads as TGTGCCAGCAGCTTGCAGGAGACAGGGGTTGGCTACACCTTC.

The chain combines TRBV7-6 with TRBJ1-4; D unclear. CDR1 and CDR2 (germline): SGHVS, FNYEAQ. CDR3 length: 15 residues. V lost 5 bases, J lost 8 bases, and 18 bases lay in between. The CDR3 DNA reads TGTGCCAGCAGCGGAGGAGGGAGGTCTCCCGAAAAACTGTTTTTT. Translated: CASSGGGRSPEKLFF.

V is TRBV6-5 and J is TRBJ1-1; 7 nucleotides align to TRBD1. The CDR3 has 15 amino acids. From germline, CDR1 is MNHEY and CDR2 SVGAGI. J lost 7 bases, V lost 4 bases, and 12 bases had no gene match. CDR3 bases: TGTGCCAGCAGTTCCCAGACAGGGAGTCTTAATGAAGCTTTCTTT. Translated, it gives CASSSQTGSLNEAFF.

This rearrangement joins TRBV10-2 to TRBJ1-1, with D tentatively TRBD1 (5 bases). V dropped 4 bases and J dropped 1 base, with 10 bases sitting between them. The CDR3 sequence is 14 residues long. Germline V lookup: CDR1 WSHSY, CDR2 SAAADI. CDR3 loop: CASSGRQTNTEAFF. The CDR3 DNA follows: TGCGCCAGCAGTGGGAGACAGACGAACACTGAAGCTTTCTTT.

The chain links TRBV20-1 to TRBJ2-7, with D possibly being TRBD1 (6 bases). Germline assignment: CDR1 DFQATT and CDR2 SNEGSKA (reference sequence). Trimming took 3 bases from V and 0 from J, leaving 18 bases between them. The CDR3 spans 16 residues. CDR3: CSASSPSGQNSYEQYF. The CDR3, as DNA: TGCAGTGCTAGTAGTCCCTCCGGACAGAACTCCTACGAGCAGTACTTC.

The count of this clone is one. The chain employs TRBV6-5 and TRBJ2-7, with D tentatively TRBD2 (6 bases). Germline CDR1 reads MNHEY; CDR2 reads SVGAGI. This CDR3 is built from 12 residues. V dropped 4 bases and J dropped 7 bases, with 11 bases sitting between them. CDR3 region: CASSSFAGEQYF. In nucleotides, the CDR3 is TGTGCCAGCAGTTCGTTCGCGGGAGAGCAGTACTTC.

The chain is built from TRBV2 and TRBJ1-6, with a possible D match to TRBD1 (5 bases). CDR3 size: 16 residues. Between the trimmed V and J ends, which lost 5 bases and 3 bases, there was a span of 14 bases. From germline, CDR1 is SNHLY and CDR2 FYNNEI. The CDR3 region has the DNA TGTGCCAGCAGTAACGGGGGGGGAGGCTATAATTCACCCCTCCACTTT. Encoded protein: CASSNGGGGYNSPLHF.

This rearrangement joins TRBV30 to TRBJ1-3; D is undetermined. V gave up 0 bases and J gave up 0 bases, with 6 bases separating them. There are 14 residues in the CDR3. CDR1 is GTSNPN and CDR2 is SVGIG in the germline V gene (reference sequence). Here the CDR3 reads CAWSVQISGNTIYF. CDR3 in DNA: TGTGCCTGGAGTGTACAAATCTCTGGAAACACCATATATTTT.

The chain employs TRBV18 and TRBJ1-6; 9 bases align to TRBD1. V was pared by 4 bases and J by 2 bases, with 3 bases of the junction left unmatched. The CDR3 has 16 amino acids. CDR1 and CDR2 (germline): KGHSH, LQKENI. The CDR3 region has the DNA TGTGCCAGCTCACGGACAGGGGATACCTATAATTCACCCCTCCACTTT. As protein: CASSRTGDTYNSPLHF.

This clone was seen a single time. This sequence joins TRBV28 and TRBJ1-5; perhaps TRBD1 as D (6 bases). Germline CDR1 is MDHEN and CDR2 is SYDVKM. Trimming left V 6 bases short and J 4 bases short, with 13 bases between. The CDR3 contains 14 residues. The CDR3 DNA reads TGTGCCAGCAGCCCGCCCCAGGGGAATCAGCCCCAGCATTTT. Amino acid sequence: CASSPPQGNQPQHF.

The chain carries TRBV27 and TRBJ1-2; 7 bases match TRBD1. Trimming at V came to 7 bases and at J to 7 bases, leaving 15 bases not matched to a gene. Germline CDR1 and CDR2: MNHEY and SMNVEV (reference sequence). The CDR3 has 15 amino acids. DNA for the CDR3: TGTGCCAGCAAGGGGGCCAGCCAGAACGGAGGTGGCTACACCTTC. It codes for CASKGASQNGGGYTF.